A selection of T cell receptor beta chains follows, all from one sample in a study of T cell responses to AZD1222 COVID-19 vaccine. Produced via immunoSEQ multiplex PCR; TCRdb's table is partial and in-frame only. The sample yields just under 150,000 clones, around 83% seen once. The input for sequencing was peripheral blood, taken 28 days after the second AZD1222 dose. These receptors all come from an adult who received the AZD1222 COVID-19 vaccine. Each CDR3 is given with its conserved first and last residue. The D gene is left open where the match is weak. Rows may omit the clone size; those that give it use once, few, many or a size class.

d_gene	abundance	j_gene	v_gene	CDR3aa	CDR3nt
TRBD1	.	TRBJ2-1	TRBV28	CASSEGQGNHNEQFF	TGTGCCAGCAGCGAGGGACAGGGTAATCACAATGAGCAGTTCTTC
.	.	TRBJ2-7	TRBV5-8	CASSRGLSYGYEQYF	TGTGCCAGCAGCCGGGGACTGTCGTACGGGTACGAGCAGTACTTC
.	.	TRBJ1-2	TRBV2	CASKGDAEGYTF	TGTGCCAGCAAAGGGGACGCTGAGGGCTACACCTTC
.	.	TRBJ1-1	TRBV30	CAWSVALGVNTEAFF	TGTGCCTGGAGTGTAGCCCTGGGAGTGAACACTGAAGCTTTCTTT
TRBD1	.	TRBJ2-5	TRBV7-9	CASGPGQGAVETQYF	TGTGCCAGCGGACCGGGACAGGGGGCTGTAGAGACCCAGTACTTC
.	.	TRBJ2-1	TRBV5-6	CASSSWVSHEQFF	TGTGCCAGCAGCTCTTGGGTAAGCCATGAGCAGTTCTTC
.	.	TRBJ1-3	TRBV3-1/TRBV3-2	CASSEAQDTFSGNTIYF	TGTGCCAGCAGCGAAGCCCAGGATACTTTCTCTGGAAACACCATATATTTT
TRBD2	.	TRBJ2-7	TRBV28	CASSFHLAGLSYEQYF	TGTGCCAGCAGTTTCCACCTAGCGGGACTTTCCTACGAGCAGTACTTC
.	.	TRBJ1-5	TRBV2	CASSVQGIVQPQHF	TGTGCCAGCAGTGTACAGGGAATTGTTCAGCCCCAGCATTTT
.	.	TRBJ2-3	TRBV3-1/TRBV3-2	CASSESGKFPTDTQYF	TGTGCCAGCAGCGAAAGCGGCAAATTTCCCACAGATACGCAGTATTTT
.	.	TRBJ1-1	TRBV2	CASSPLGGNTEAFF	TGTGCCAGCAGTCCTTTGGGGGGGAACACTGAAGCTTTCTTT
.	.	TRBJ2-7	TRBV19	CASSTRTDEQYF	TGTGCCAGTAGTACCCGGACAGACGAGCAGTACTTC
.	.	TRBJ1-1	TRBV6-5	CASSPPWTSGTEAFF	TGTGCCAGCAGTCCTCCCTGGACAAGCGGCACTGAAGCTTTCTTT
.	.	TRBJ1-2	TRBV5-4	CASSLGTSGYTF	TGTGCCAGCAGCTTGGGGACATCCGGCTACACCTTC
TRBD1	.	TRBJ1-5	TRBV28	CASSPRTGYSNQPQHF	TGTGCCAGCAGTCCCCGGACAGGTTATAGCAATCAGCCCCAGCATTTT
.	.	TRBJ1-6	TRBV9	CASSVVGASPLHF	TGTGCCAGCAGCGTAGTTGGGGCATCACCCCTCCACTTT
TRBD2	.	TRBJ2-1	TRBV25-1	CASTLAGDSYNEQFF	TGTGCCAGCACCTTAGCGGGAGACTCTTACAATGAGCAGTTCTTC
TRBD2	.	TRBJ2-1	TRBV5-1	CASSRGTSAGDEQFF	TGCGCCAGCAGCCGAGGGACGTCCGCGGGGGATGAGCAGTTCTTC
.	.	TRBJ1-3	TRBV5-6	CASSVGQSGNTIYF	TGTGCCAGCAGCGTCGGACAGTCCGGAAACACCATATATTTT
.	.	TRBJ1-1	TRBV5-1	CASSLGGAEGAAEAFF	TGCGCCAGCAGCTTGGGGGGGGCCGAAGGGGCCGCTGAAGCTTTCTTT
.	.	TRBJ1-5	TRBV24-1	CATSDPRTENQPQHF	TGTGCCACCAGTGATCCTAGGACAGAGAATCAGCCCCAGCATTTT
TRBD1	once	TRBJ2-6	TRBV6-5	CASSYTGGSGANVLTF	TGTGCCAGCAGTTATACAGGGGGCTCTGGGGCCAACGTCCTGACTTTC
.	.	TRBJ2-5	TRBV11-2	CASSFYSGEAETQYF	TGTGCCAGCAGCTTTTACTCAGGGGAGGCGGAGACCCAGTACTTC
TRBD2	few	TRBJ2-1	TRBV7-9	CASSLKLAELRQQFF	TGTGCCAGCAGCTTAAAACTAGCGGAGCTTCGCCAGCAGTTCTTC
.	.	TRBJ1-3	TRBV5-4	CASSSSGAGDTIYF	TGTGCCAGCAGCTCGTCAGGGGCCGGGGACACCATATATTTT
.	.	TRBJ1-5	TRBV25-1	CASSEYGGEQPQHF	TGTGCCAGCAGTGAATACGGGGGGGAGCAGCCCCAGCATTTT
.	few	TRBJ1-1	TRBV6-5	CASSYSVNTEAFF	TGTGCCAGCAGTTACTCAGTGAACACTGAAGCTTTCTTT
TRBD1	.	TRBJ1-1	TRBV2	CASKRTGDTEAFF	TGTGCCAGCAAGAGGACAGGGGACACTGAAGCTTTCTTT
.	.	TRBJ2-7	TRBV29-1	CSVEGPDDYEQYF	TGCAGCGTTGAAGGGCCAGACGACTACGAGCAGTACTTC
.	.	TRBJ1-1	TRBV7-9	CASSTQANTEAFF	TGTGCCAGCAGCACCCAAGCGAACACTGAAGCTTTCTTT
TRBD2	.	TRBJ2-7	TRBV6-5	CASNGRGAGNYEQYF	TGTGCCAGCAACGGTCGAGGAGCGGGGAACTACGAGCAGTACTTC
TRBD2	once	TRBJ2-2	TRBV7-6	CASSPTLAGGHFTGELFF	TGTGCCAGCAGCCCCACTCTAGCGGGGGGGCATTTCACCGGGGAGCTGTTTTTT
.	.	TRBJ1-1	TRBV28	CASFLPPGAGGNTEAFF	TGTGCCAGCTTTCTCCCGCCGGGGGCGGGGGGGAACACTGAAGCTTTCTTT
TRBD1	few	TRBJ1-1	TRBV28	CASSSPGTAVMNTEAFF	TGTGCCAGCAGTTCCCCCGGGACAGCAGTGATGAACACTGAAGCTTTCTTT
.	.	TRBJ2-1	TRBV6-5	CASSQYNEQFF	TGTGCCAGCAGCCAATACAATGAGCAGTTCTTC
.	.	TRBJ1-3	TRBV14	CASSLRGGNTIYF	TGTGCCAGCAGCCTCAGGGGAGGAAACACCATATATTTT
TRBD1	.	TRBJ1-3	TRBV7-9	CASSGDRGGNTIYF	TGTGCCAGCAGCGGGGACAGGGGAGGAAACACCATATATTTT
TRBD1	.	TRBJ2-7	TRBV4-1	CASSQSPGTGYYEQYF	TGCGCCAGCAGCCAATCCCCCGGGACAGGGTACTACGAGCAGTACTTC
.	.	TRBJ2-4	TRBV4-2	CASSQERSAKNIQYF	TGTGCCAGCAGCCAAGAGCGGTCGGCCAAAAACATTCAGTACTTC
TRBD2	.	TRBJ2-7	TRBV28	CASRGPGLVYEQYF	TGTGCCAGCAGGGGACCGGGACTAGTCTACGAGCAGTACTTC
.	few	TRBJ1-4	TRBV2	CASSGVGVDGKLFF	TGTGCCAGCAGCGGGGTCGGGGTCGACGGGAAACTGTTTTTT